A single sample is the source of the 24 T cell receptor beta chains below, sequenced in a study of blood T cell repertoires in COVID-19. This table comes from immunoSEQ multiplex PCR, and its TCRdb copy is limited to in-frame clones, with some not included. The sample lists 54,000 or so clones; roughly four fifths were seen once. What was sequenced was peripheral blood. Receptors were obtained from a man older than 75 with COVID-19, enrolled during active disease.

J is TRBJ2-1 and V is TRBV7-7; 12 bases are a match to TRBD2. V was pared by 5 bases and J by 4 bases, with 6 bases of the junction left unmatched. The CDR3 totals 16 residues. Germline lookup yields CDR1 SSHAT and CDR2 FNYEAQ (reference sequence). CDR3 DNA sequence: TGTGCCAGCAGCCCCCAGACTAGCGGGAGTTACAATGAGCAGTTCTTC. It encodes CASSPQTSGSYNEQFF.

The chain carries TRBV7-2 and TRBJ1-2; 11 nucleotides match TRBD1. CDR3 size: 14 residues. After removal of 3 bases from V and 6 bases from J, the junction contained 3 bases not matched to a gene. From germline, CDR1 is SGHTA and CDR2 FQGNSA. CDR3 nucleotides: TGTGCCAGCAGCTTGGACAGGGGGCGGGATGGCTACACCTTC. This codes for CASSLDRGRDGYTF.

The chain carries TRBV29-1 and TRBJ1-1; D unclear. The CDR3 totals 13 residues. Trimming took 7 bases from V and 0 from J, leaving 12 bases between them. The V gene's germline CDR1 is SQVTM and CDR2 ANQGSEA. This CDR3 reads CSAGKDLNTEAFF. The CDR3 bases are TGCAGCGCTGGTAAAGACTTGAACACTGAAGCTTTCTTT.

This chain links TRBV27 with TRBJ1-1; TRBD1 aligns across 7 bases. This CDR3 spans 15 amino acids. Germline values: CDR1 MNHEY, CDR2 SMNVEV (reference sequence). The V segment lost 8 bases and the J segment 1 base; nucleotides outside the gene matches: 10. The CDR3 DNA is TGTGCCAGCGCACCCCAGGGGGGCTGGAACACTGAAGCTTTCTTT. Residues: CASAPQGGWNTEAFF.

In this sample, this clone turned up once. V and J are TRBV30 and TRBJ1-6; the D gene is possibly TRBD1 (6 bases). The germline V gene encodes CDR1 GTSNPN and CDR2 SVGIG (reference sequence). The CDR3 length is 14 residues. The V end lost 0 bases, the J end lost 11 bases, and 14 bases lay between the germline ends. CDR3: CAWSVRLDRTPLHF. The DNA for the CDR3 is TGTGCCTGGAGTGTACGGCTGGACAGAACACCCCTCCACTTT.

V and J are TRBV5-1 and TRBJ1-2; 7 bases align to TRBD1. The V and J ends lost 4 bases and 6 bases, in that order; junction bases with no gene match: 6. The CDR3 extends over 13 amino acids. Per the germline V gene, CDR1 is SGHRS and CDR2 is YFSETQ. The CDR3 DNA reads as TGCGCCAGCAGCCTTCAACAGGGGCATGGCTACACCTTC. Translation: CASSLQQGHGYTF.

The chain joins TRBV24-1 to TRBJ1-5, with D possibly TRBD1 on 6 matching bases. TRBJ2-3 matches the DNA end more closely, so the J call is doubtful. Germline CDR1 is KGHDR and CDR2 is SFDVKD. The CDR3 is 16 amino acids. The CDR3 here is CATSGGGKSSNQPQYF. For the CDR3, the DNA is TGTGCCACCAGTGGTGGGGGCAAGAGCAGCAATCAGCCCCAGTATTTT.

The chain couples TRBV6-2 or TRBV6-3 to TRBJ1-2; TRBD1 aligns across 7 bases. The germline V gene has CDR1 MNHEY and CDR2 SVGEGT. The V segment lost 6 bases and the J segment 4 bases; nucleotides outside the gene matches: 14. The CDR3 loop spans 16 amino acids. DNA for the CDR3: TGTGCCAGCAGCAAAAAGGTGGGACAGCTCATCTATGGCTACACCTTC. Its protein is CASSKKVGQLIYGYTF.

There are a few counts of this clone. This chain links TRBV4-1 with TRBJ2-5; D might be TRBD1 (5 bases). Per germline, CDR1 MGHRA and CDR2 YSYEKL. The CDR3 runs to 14 residues. The V gene lost 3 bases and the J gene lost 5 bases, with 13 bases spanning the gap. CDR3 loop: CASSQGPVVETQYF. For the CDR3, the DNA is TGCGCCAGCAGCCAGGGGCCGGTAGTGGAGACCCAGTACTTC.

The chain has TRBV4-1 and TRBJ1-2; no clear D gene. Trimming left V 2 bases short and J 1 base short, with 11 bases between. Per the germline V gene, CDR1 is MGHRA and CDR2 is YSYEKL. The CDR3 totals 15 residues. CDR3 protein: CASSQQYPFNYGYTF. The CDR3 DNA reads TGCGCCAGCAGCCAACAGTACCCCTTTAACTATGGCTACACCTTC.

The chain has TRBV18 and TRBJ1-5; possibly TRBD1 for D (5 bases). The length of the CDR3 is 13 residues. Germline V lookup: CDR1 KGHSH, CDR2 LQKENI. Trimming removed 4 bases from V and 2 bases from J, with 6 bases in between. The CDR3 reads CASSRGGNQPQHF. The CDR3 DNA sequence: TGTGCCAGCTCACGGGGGGGCAATCAGCCCCAGCATTTT.

This clone was observed a few times. V and J are TRBV4-3 and TRBJ1-1; 8 bases match TRBD1. J gave up 1 base and V 2 bases, and 6 bases lay outside the gene matches. The CDR3 is made up of 16 amino acids. Germline CDR1 and CDR2: LGHNA and YSLEER. The CDR3 sequence: CASSQPAGTGNTEAFF. The CDR3 coding sequence is TGCGCCAGCAGCCAACCCGCCGGGACAGGGAACACTGAAGCTTTCTTT.

Here the CDR3 DNA reads TGTGCCAGCTCACCCCGGCAGGGGACCTACGAGCAGTACGTC. It is translated as CASSPRQGTYEQYV. This chain uses TRBV18 with TRBJ2-7; a weak D match, TRBD1 (6 bases). CDR1 is KGHSH and CDR2 is LQKENI in the germline V gene. The CDR3 consists of 14 residues. The V end was cut by 3 bases, the J end by 2 bases, with 11 bases between.

CDR3 loop: CASSFEGAQPQHF. CDR3 in DNA: TGTGCCAGCAGCTTTGAGGGGGCTCAGCCCCAGCATTTT. The rearrangement links TRBV5-5 to TRBJ1-5, with TRBD1 identical over 7 bases. Germline loops: CDR1 SGHKS, CDR2 YYEKEE (reference sequence). The CDR3 contains 13 residues. J gave up 6 bases and V 2 bases, and 2 bases lay outside the gene matches.

V usage is TRBV28 and J usage is TRBJ2-7; tentative D call: TRBD1 (6 bases). The V gene's germline CDR1 is MDHEN and CDR2 SYDVKM. The V and J ends lost 3 bases and 2 bases respectively, with 17 bases between them. The CDR3 is 16 residues long. CDR3 sequence reads: CASSLGRTAITYEQYV. In nucleotides, the CDR3 is TGTGCCAGCAGTTTGGGCAGGACAGCAATCACCTACGAGCAGTACGTC.

This clone was counted a single time. This chain uses TRBV28 with TRBJ1-1; 7 nucleotides line up with TRBD1. The V gene's germline CDR1 is MDHEN and CDR2 SYDVKM. With 10 bases clipped from V and 4 bases from J, the junction kept 6 bases outside the gene matches. The CDR3 length is 12 residues. The CDR3 spells CAIQTGITEAFF. In nucleotides, the CDR3 is TGTGCCATCCAGACAGGGATCACTGAAGCTTTCTTT. Together with reference TRBV28 and TRBJ1-1, the CDR3 gives the full variable domain: DVKVTQSSRYLVKRTGEKVFLECVQDMDHENMFWYRQDPGLGLRLIYFSYDVKMKEKGDIPEGYSVSREKKERFSLILESASTNQTSMYLCAIQTGITEAFFGQGTRLTVV.

The chain is built from TRBV6-5 and TRBJ1-2; TRBD1 aligns across 8 bases. J gave up 4 bases and V 5 bases, and 9 bases lay outside the gene matches. CDR1 is MNHEY, CDR2 SVGAGI, per germline. This CDR3 has 15 residues. The CDR3, as DNA: TGTGCCAGCAGTCCGACAGGGGTGGGTGTCTATGGCTACACCTTC. Its translation is CASSPTGVGVYGYTF.

The chain has TRBV19 and TRBJ2-7; D is possibly TRBD1 (5 bases). Trimming left V 4 bases short and J 7 bases short, with 14 bases between. CDR3 length: 13 residues. Germline CDR1 LNHDA, CDR2 SQIVND (reference sequence). Here the CDR3 DNA reads TGTGCCAGTAGTAAAGCAGGGTATGGTGAGCAGTACGTC. Translated, it gives CASSKAGYGEQYV.

This chain connects TRBV10-3 to TRBJ1-1, with TRBD1 matching over 8 bases. The germline gives CDR1 ENHRY, CDR2 SYGVKD. The CDR3 is 16 residues long. V trimming: 5 bases; J trimming: 0 bases; junction bases outside the gene matches: 8. The CDR3 is CAISQQGVLMNTEAFF. The CDR3 DNA is TGTGCCATCAGTCAACAGGGGGTCCTCATGAACACTGAAGCTTTCTTT.

For the CDR3, the DNA is TGCGCCAGCAGCTTCGCCGGGAGAGGCGGTTCACCCCTCCACTTT. This codes for CASSFAGRGGSPLHF. J is TRBJ1-6 and V is TRBV5-1, with no clear D. V lost 2 bases and J 9 bases, leaving 15 bases between the germline ends. This CDR3 contains 15 residues. The germline gives CDR1 SGHRS, CDR2 YFSETQ.

The chain couples TRBV9 to TRBJ1-3; D is unresolved. The CDR3 covers 14 residues. V gave up 0 bases and J gave up 2 bases, with 6 bases separating them. Per the germline V gene, CDR1 is SGDLS and CDR2 is YYNGEE. The CDR3 sequence is CASSVESTGNTIYF. The CDR3 DNA reads as TGTGCCAGCAGCGTAGAGAGCACTGGAAACACCATATATTTT.

The chain employs TRBV5-1 and TRBJ2-5, with a possible D match to TRBD1 (5 bases). CDR1 is SGHRS, CDR2 YFSETQ, per germline. The CDR3 extends over 14 amino acids. V lost 2 bases to trimming and J lost 1 base, with 9 bases between them. The CDR3 region has the DNA TGCGCCAGCAGCTTTATTACAGGCCAAGAGACCCAGTACTTC. It yields the protein CASSFITGQETQYF.

The chain combines TRBV27 with TRBJ2-7; a possible D gene is TRBD1 (5 bases). The ends were cut back, 8 bases at V and 1 base at J, with 12 bases in the middle. The CDR3 runs to 13 residues. Looked up from germline, CDR1 is MNHEY and CDR2 is SMNVEV (reference sequence). CDR3 loop: CASSTGSSYEQYF. As DNA, the CDR3 is TGTGCCAGCTCTACAGGTTCATCCTACGAGCAGTACTTC.

The J gene is TRBJ2-1, the V gene TRBV4-3; tentative D call: TRBD2 (7 bases). Germline V gene lookup returns CDR1 LGHNA and CDR2 YSLEER. The CDR3 length is 19 residues. V was clipped by 0 bases and J by 3 bases, with 21 bases between them. The DNA of the CDR3 is TGCGCCAGCAGCCAAGATCCGGGGGGCGGGACCCAGCTCTACAATGAGCAGTTCTTC. Translating it yields CASSQDPGGGTQLYNEQFF.